This T cell receptor beta chain was sequenced for a study of T cells in Graves' hyperthyroidism and ophthalmopathy. Germline values: CDR1 MDHEN, CDR2 SYDVKM. V lost 5 bases to trimming and J lost 8 bases, with 17 bases between them. The CDR3 runs 14 residues. The source material, RNA transcripts, was used to amplify TCR beta CDR3 regions. In the first-round RT-PCR of the TCR CDR3, the HTBI primer set was used. TCRdb itself ran the multiplex PCR reads through MiXCR, one entry per CDR3 protein. This table has 300,000 to 400,000 distinct CDR3 sequences, around a sixth appearing once. Researchers barred patients who had uncontrolled infection, other autoimmune disease, pregnancy or lactation. Fresh peripheral blood, around 9.3 ml, was the source of the PBMCs. Findings and limits, study-wide: For ophthalmopathy, model prediction preceded onset by a median approximately 6 months.

There are many counts of this clonotype. Its antigen remains unknown. Sequencing input: blood. The clonotype originates from a woman aged 45-65 years with Graves' hyperthyroidism. The V gene is TRBV28, the J gene TRBJ2-3; D not resolved. The CDR3 DNA reads TGTGCCAGCAGTATCCGGGTCTCAGGCGGTACGCAGTATTTT. Protein: CASSIRVSGGTQYF.